This T cell receptor (beta chain) was identified in a study of blood T cell repertoires in COVID-19. Study at large: COVID-19 samples, acute and convalescent, were from the United States, Italy and Spain. In each case, the material was cDNA or gDNA derived from T cells, B-cell-depleted T cells, or PBMCs.

Germline V gene sequence: CDR1 SGHRS, CDR2 YFSETQ. This CDR3 has 12 residues. Trimming took 2 bases from V and 8 from J, leaving 8 bases between them. Recruited during active infection, patients (from Seattle) were subsequently followed longitudinally. Original processing notes: It was from reference gene primer amplification that nucleated cell counts were estimated. Produced via immunoSEQ multiplex PCR; TCRdb's table is partial and in-frame only. D and trimming come from the DNA, and the V and J calls and clone size come from that table. The sample shows 200,000 to 250,000 clones, 85% to 90% of them seen only once.

V is TRBV5-1 and J is TRBJ2-1, with no clear D. The sample consisted of peripheral blood. This receptor was identified in a young man with COVID-19, enrolled during active disease. The CDR3 sequence is CASSLERDEQFF. The CDR3 nucleotides are TGCGCCAGCAGCTTAGAACGGGATGAGCAGTTCTTC.